This TCR beta chain was identified during a study of Ad26.COV2.S vaccination and SARS-CoV-2 variants. Overall study: Intramuscularly, Ad26.COV2.S was given either once or twice, 56 days apart. General observations from the study: Spike-specific responses of CD8+ and CD4+ T cells were reported to display substantial breadth after vaccination. It is possible that the TCR breadth and depth analyses underestimated the total T cell responses.

This clone was detected once. Its antigen remains unidentified. The treatment: approximately 18 received Ad26.COV2.S at low or high dose, single or two shots; about five received placebo; per-sample allocation not given. The study sampled participants on day 63 after the first vaccine or placebo injection. Participants' vaccine, an Ad26 vector, delivered Wuhan-strain SARS-CoV-2 spike. Data came from immunoSEQ multiplex PCR; TCRdb stores just in-frame clones and leaves some out. The profile shows roughly 420,000 clones, 89% of them singletons. From germline, CDR1 is LGHDT and CDR2 YNNKEL (reference sequence). CDR3 length: 15 residues. Trimming took 2 bases from V and 3 from J, leaving 11 bases between them.

This sample comprised peripheral blood, obtained in a trial of Ad26.COV2.S vaccine versus placebo. The clonotype was recovered from a person aged 18-60 years who received the Ad26.COV2.S COVID-19 vaccine or a placebo. J is TRBJ2-1 and V is TRBV3-1 (or the pseudogene TRBV3-2), with D possibly matching TRBD2 (5 bases). The CDR3 reads CASSQPSHRYNEQFF. Here the CDR3 DNA reads TGTGCCAGCAGCCAACCTAGCCACCGCTACAATGAGCAGTTCTTC.